The 26 T cell receptor beta chains in this list originate from one sample, sequenced in a study of T cells in Graves' hyperthyroidism and ophthalmopathy. It was RNA transcripts that yielded the amplified TCR beta CDR3 regions. Using the HTBI primer set, a first-round RT-PCR was run on the TCR CDR3. A single record per CDR3 protein comes from TCRdb applying MiXCR to the multiplex PCR reads. In the table there are about 610,000 distinct CDR3 sequences, 35% to 55% of which are singletons. The sample was peripheral blood or thyroid tissue (not recorded which). These receptors were taken from a woman aged 18-35 years with Graves' hyperthyroidism.

This clonotype was picked up many times. The chain combines TRBV6-5 with TRBJ2-5; TRBD1 is a possible D gene (6 bases). CDR1 and CDR2 from the germline V gene are MNHEY and SVGAGI. This CDR3 is 14 amino acids long. Trimming took 4 bases from V and 3 from J, leaving 12 bases between them. The CDR3 nucleotides are TGTGCCAGCAGTTCCCAAACAGGGAAAGAGACCCAGTACTTC. It encodes CASSSQTGKETQYF.

This clonotype occurred many times. This rearrangement joins TRBV10-3 to TRBJ1-6; 9 bases are shared with TRBD1. The V gene end was trimmed by 3 bases and the J gene end by 0 bases; junction bases not matched to a gene: 6. Germline V gene data show CDR1 as ENHRY and CDR2 as SYGVKD. The CDR3 spans 18 residues. The DNA of the CDR3 is TGTGCCATCAGTGAAGGACAGGGGACGAGCTCCTATAATTCACCCCTCCACTTT. It yields the protein CAISEGQGTSSYNSPLHF.

This clonotype came up many times. This chain connects TRBV11-3 to TRBJ1-2; D call uncertain. CDR1 is SGHNT and CDR2 is YENEEA in the germline V gene. The CDR3 loop spans 16 amino acids. The V and J ends lost 6 bases and 4 bases respectively, with 21 bases between them. The CDR3 reads CASRNTNNDLSYGYTF. DNA for the CDR3: TGTGCCAGCAGGAACACTAACAACGATCTTTCCTATGGCTACACCTTC.

Of note for this clonotype: This may be a read error: a much more frequent sequence differs by one nucleotide. The chain carries TRBV7-9 and TRBJ2-7, with D perhaps matching TRBD1 (6 bases). Germline V gene lookup returns CDR1 SEHNR and CDR2 FQNEAQ (reference sequence). The CDR3 totals 12 residues. The CDR3: CASEGDTWEQYF. The CDR3 DNA follows: TGCGCCAGCGAAGGGGACACTTGGGAGCAGTACTTC. The entire variable domain, with the rest obtained from reference TRBV7-9 and TRBJ2-7, is as follows: DTGVSQNPRHKITKRGQNVTFRCDPISEHNRLYWYRQTLGQGPEFLTYFQNEAQLEKSRLLSDRFSAERPKGSFSTLEIQRTEQGDSAMYLCASEGDTWEQYFGPGTRLTVT.

This clonotype has at least ten counts. V and J are TRBV19 and TRBJ2-7, with TRBD1 as a possible D gene (5 bases). CDR3 size: 16 residues. Trimming left V 5 bases short and J 3 bases short, with 20 bases between. The V gene's germline CDR1 is LNHDA and CDR2 SQIVND (reference sequence). CDR3 sequence: CASSPRTGVVNYEQYF. DNA of the CDR3: TGTGCCAGTAGTCCAAGAACAGGAGTTGTCAACTACGAGCAGTACTTC.

The chain is built from TRBV27 and TRBJ2-7, with TRBD1 identical over 10 bases. This CDR3 spans 14 amino acids. J lost 6 bases, V lost 1 base, and 3 bases had no gene match. Germline CDR1 MNHEY, CDR2 SMNVEV (reference sequence). The chain's CDR3 is CASSLWDRGGEQYF. The CDR3 DNA is TGTGCCAGCAGTTTATGGGACAGGGGCGGCGAGCAGTACTTC.

In its sample, this clonotype was seen many times. The rearrangement links TRBV4-1 to TRBJ1-2; D call uncertain. This CDR3 comprises 14 residues. Deletions cut 5 bases from V and 3 bases from J, with 13 bases between. In germline, CDR1 is MGHRA, CDR2 YSYEKL. CDR3 residues: CASSTILRDYGYTF. DNA for the CDR3: TGCGCCAGCAGCACAATCCTCCGGGACTATGGCTACACCTTC.

This clonotype was detected once. J is TRBJ1-1 and V is TRBV29-1, with a tentative D call TRBD1 (6 bases). With 3 bases removed from V and 1 base from J, the gap between germline ends came to 12 bases. Germline CDR1 reads SQVTM; CDR2 reads ANQGSEA. The CDR3 covers 14 residues. CDR3 sequence: CSVEGSTGNTEAFF. CDR3 DNA: TGCAGCGTTGAGGGATCGACAGGGAACACTGAAGCTTTCTTT.

For this clonotype: The junction does not match germline at one end; this may be a read error. The J gene is TRBJ2-5, the V gene TRBV7-2; D unresolved. This CDR3 region has 9 residues. Germline V gene lookup returns CDR1 SGHTA and CDR2 FQGNSA. CDR3 nucleotides: TGTGCCAGCAGCGACCTCCGGGACTTC. Protein product: CASSDLRDF.

The chain carries TRBV7-9 and TRBJ2-7; D is undetermined. The germline V gene has CDR1 SEHNR and CDR2 FQNEAQ (reference sequence). V was trimmed by 1 base and J by 4 bases, leaving 8 bases between them. The CDR3 consists of 13 residues. DNA of the CDR3: TGTGCCAGCAGCTTAGTACACGGATACGAGCAGTACTTC. It specifies CASSLVHGYEQYF. Using reference TRBV7-9 and TRBJ2-7 for the parts outside the CDR3, the full variable domain is DTGVSQNPRHKITKRGQNVTFRCDPISEHNRLYWYRQTLGQGPEFLTYFQNEAQLEKSRLLSDRFSAERPKGSFSTLEIQRTEQGDSAMYLCASSLVHGYEQYFGPGTRLTVT.

The chain carries TRBV20-1 and TRBJ2-7; the match to TRBD2 covers 7 bases. Germline values: CDR1 DFQATT, CDR2 SNEGSKA (reference sequence). The CDR3 runs to 15 residues. DNA of the CDR3: TGCAGCTTAGTGGGTAGCGGGCCTAAAACCTACGAGCAGTACTTC. Protein sequence: CSLVGSGPKTYEQYF.

This clonotype was counted between two and nine times. Written as DNA, the CDR3 is TGTGCCAGCAGCTTGGTATCAGTCCCTGTCGAGCAGTACTTC. It encodes CASSLVSVPVEQYF. V and J are TRBV5-5 and TRBJ2-7, with D unclear. Germline V gene sequence: CDR1 SGHKS, CDR2 YYEKEE (reference sequence). This CDR3 contains 14 residues. V lost 0 bases, J lost 6 bases, and 13 bases lay in between.

V usage is TRBV15 and J usage is TRBJ1-2; D gene unclear. The CDR3 runs to 13 residues. Germline V gives CDR1 LNHNV, CDR2 YYDKDF (reference sequence). Trimming removed 0 bases from V and 7 bases from J, with 9 bases in between. CDR3 protein: CATSRDRVAGYTF. The DNA of the CDR3 is TGTGCCACCAGCAGAGACCGGGTCGCTGGCTACACCTTC.

As regards this clonotype: The missing conserved phenylalanine or tryptophan at the end of this CDR3 makes a read error likely. The chain recombines TRBV7-9 with TRBJ2-1; 11 nucleotides match TRBD2. Germline V gives CDR1 SEHNR, CDR2 FQNEAQ (reference sequence). This CDR3 is built from 15 residues. The J segment lost 8 bases and the V segment lost 1 base, leaving 4 bases of the junction unmatched. The CDR3 loop reads CASSLVLAGAHEQFV. The CDR3 DNA reads TGTGCCAGCAGCTTAGTACTAGCGGGAGCTCATGAGCAGTTCGTC.

Worth noting for this clonotype: One end of the junction fails to match germline, which may point to a read error. V usage is TRBV24-1 and J usage is TRBJ2-5; the D gene is possibly TRBD2 (6 bases). The CDR3 has 13 residues. Germline CDR1 reads KGHDR; CDR2 reads SFDVKD. The CDR3 spells CATSGLTREIQYF. CDR3 in DNA: TGTGCCACCAGTGGCCTAACCCGGGAGATCCAGTACTTC.

This clonotype was observed many times. This chain joins TRBV14 and TRBJ1-1; D ambiguous. CDR1 SGHDN and CDR2 FVKESK come from the germline V gene. V was trimmed by 0 bases and J by 0 bases, leaving 5 bases between them. The CDR3 consists of 14 residues. The CDR3 sequence: CASSQDGVNTEAFF. In nucleotides, the CDR3 is TGTGCCAGCAGCCAAGATGGGGTGAACACTGAAGCTTTCTTT.

This sequence joins TRBV27 and TRBJ2-7; a weak D match, TRBD1 (6 bases). This CDR3 spans 13 amino acids. Germline V gene lookup returns CDR1 MNHEY and CDR2 SMNVEV (reference sequence). V shed 2 bases and J shed 7 bases, with 12 bases lying between them. The CDR3 here is CASSLMGAREQYF. CDR3 DNA sequence: TGTGCCAGCAGTTTAATGGGGGCGAGGGAGCAGTACTTC.

This clonotype was counted many times. The genes are TRBV7-9 and TRBJ1-6, with D unclear. Germline loops: CDR1 SEHNR, CDR2 FQNEAQ (reference sequence). This CDR3 spans 16 amino acids. Between the trimmed V and J ends, which lost 5 bases and 17 bases, there was a span of 28 bases. CDR3 region: CASSPTGMLDPEPFHF. The CDR3 coding sequence is TGTGCCAGCAGCCCTACCGGGATGTTGGACCCCGAGCCCTTCCACTTT. The full variable domain, completed using reference TRBV7-9 and TRBJ1-6, is DTGVSQNPRHKITKRGQNVTFRCDPISEHNRLYWYRQTLGQGPEFLTYFQNEAQLEKSRLLSDRFSAERPKGSFSTLEIQRTEQGDSAMYLCASSPTGMLDPEPFHFGNGTRLTVT.

This clonotype was recorded at least ten times. The chain uses TRBV9 and TRBJ2-7; 13 nucleotides agree with TRBD2. This CDR3 is built from 16 residues. V lost 3 bases to trimming and J lost 6 bases; unmatched junction nucleotides: 9. Per the germline V gene, CDR1 is SGDLS and CDR2 is YYNGEE. Written as DNA, the CDR3 is TGTGCCAGCAGCGCTGAAGGACTAGCGGGAGCTGGCGAGCAGTACTTC. Amino acid sequence: CASSAEGLAGAGEQYF.

This clonotype was detected once. The chain combines TRBV20-1 with TRBJ1-2; D not certain. The V and J ends lost 1 base and 10 bases respectively, with 22 bases between them. Germline loops: CDR1 DFQATT, CDR2 SNEGSKA (reference sequence). This CDR3 has 15 residues. For the CDR3, the DNA is TGCAGTGCTAGAGCAGGCGGCGGCGGGATTTCCGCCTACACCTTC. This sequence encodes CSARAGGGGISAYTF.

In its sample, this clonotype was seen once. The chain uses TRBV6-2 or TRBV6-3 and TRBJ2-7; D is undetermined. The closer fit of TRBJ2-1 to the DNA end suggests the J call may be wrong. In germline, CDR1 is MNHEY, CDR2 SVGEGT. The CDR3 spans 11 residues. CDR3 coding DNA: TGTGCCAGCAGCGCTGCCAATGAGCAGTTCTTC. Protein product: CASSAANEQFF.

The J gene is TRBJ1-5, the V gene TRBV20-1; no definite D call. The CDR3 sequence is 14 residues long. Trimming took off 0 bases at V and 11 bases at J, with 17 bases between the two ends. Germline V gene lookup returns CDR1 DFQATT and CDR2 SNEGSKA (reference sequence). The CDR3 DNA sequence: TGCAGTGCTAGAGATAGGACGCCGCAAGAGACCCAGCATTTT. Its protein is CSARDRTPQETQHF.

This clonotype was counted only a few times. The V and J genes are TRBV25-1 and TRBJ2-1; 11 bases are a match to TRBD2. V shed 4 bases, J shed 6 bases, and the junction held 2 bases outside the gene matches. Germline V gene data show CDR1 as MGHDK and CDR2 as SYGVNS. This CDR3 has 14 residues. In DNA form, the CDR3 reads TGTGCCAGCAGTGGACTAGCGGGAAGCAATGAGCAGTTCTTC. Its protein is CASSGLAGSNEQFF. Using reference TRBV25-1 and TRBJ2-1 for the parts outside the CDR3, the full variable domain is EADIYQTPRYLVIGTGKKITLECSQTMGHDKMYWYQQDPGMELHLIHYSYGVNSTEKGDLSSESTVSRIRTEHFPLTLESARPSHTSQYLCASSGLAGSNEQFFGPGTRLTVL.

V usage is TRBV29-1 and J usage is TRBJ1-1; possibly TRBD1 for D (6 bases). With 5 bases removed from V and 5 bases from J, the gap between germline ends came to 12 bases. The germline V gene has CDR1 SQVTM and CDR2 ANQGSEA. The CDR3 covers 12 residues. CDR3 DNA sequence: TGCAGCGTTACGACAGGCGCTACTGAAGCTTTCTTT. Residues: CSVTTGATEAFF.

The chain uses TRBV6-1 and TRBJ2-7; 7 bases map to TRBD1. The germline V gene encodes CDR1 MNHNS and CDR2 SASEGT. This CDR3 contains 17 residues. V lost 5 bases to trimming and J lost 0 bases; unmatched junction nucleotides: 13. The CDR3 here is CASSHPMTGLTSYEQYF. In DNA form, the CDR3 reads TGTGCCAGCAGTCACCCCATGACAGGGCTAACCTCCTACGAGCAGTACTTC.

This clonotype showed up many times. V gene TRBV7-9 combines with J gene TRBJ1-4, with a tentative D call TRBD1 (5 bases). The CDR3 runs to 13 residues. The germline V and J ends were trimmed by 10 bases and 0 bases, with 9 bases remaining between them. Germline assignment: CDR1 SEHNR and CDR2 FQNEAQ (reference sequence). The CDR3 here is CATGTPTNEKLFF. CDR3 nucleotides: TGTGCCACCGGGACCCCAACTAATGAAAAACTGTTTTTT.